The next 16 T cell receptor beta chains were all read from a single sample in a study of blood T cell repertoires in COVID-19. Clones were sequenced by immunoSEQ multiplex PCR, and TCRdb holds only the in-frame ones, with some missing. The sample includes about 120,000 clones, around 88% seen only once; the top ten take 4.3%. Sequencing was performed on peripheral blood. Receptor source: a man in his sixties with COVID-19, enrolled during active disease.

V and J are TRBV4-1 and TRBJ2-1; D perhaps matches TRBD2 (5 bases). This CDR3 has 13 amino acids. Per the germline V gene, CDR1 is MGHRA and CDR2 is YSYEKL. V was shortened by 3 bases and J by 10 bases, with 13 bases between the two germline ends. The CDR3 DNA sequence: TGCGCCAGCAGCCACCGATCGTTAGCGGAGCAGTTCTTC. Its translation: CASSHRSLAEQFF.

The rearrangement links TRBV7-8 to TRBJ2-7, with TRBD2 matching 14 bases. Germline V gives CDR1 SGHVS, CDR2 FQNEAQ. This CDR3 spans 18 amino acids. The junction had 4 bases not matched to a gene; V was cut back by 0 bases and J by 0 bases. In DNA form, the CDR3 reads TGTGCCAGCAGCTTAGCATGGACTAGCGGGGGGATCTCCTACGAGCAGTACTTC. It encodes CASSLAWTSGGISYEQYF.

V and J are TRBV2 and TRBJ1-5, with TRBD1 matching 9 bases. CDR3 size: 15 residues. Germline V gives CDR1 SNHLY, CDR2 FYNNEI. With 4 bases clipped from V and 3 bases from J, the junction kept 4 bases outside the gene matches. This CDR3 reads CASSAGDRANQPQHF. The CDR3 nucleotides read TGTGCCAGCAGTGCGGGGGACAGGGCCAATCAGCCCCAGCATTTT.

CDR3 in amino acids: CATLAENTGELFF. For the CDR3, the DNA is TGTGCCACCCTGGCGGAGAACACCGGGGAGCTGTTTTTT. The rearrangement uses TRBV9 and TRBJ2-2; D unclear. With 9 bases removed from V and 1 base from J, the gap between germline ends came to 10 bases. The CDR3 spans 13 residues. Germline V gives CDR1 SGDLS, CDR2 YYNGEE.

J is TRBJ2-1 and V is TRBV20-1; 7 bases map to TRBD2. The CDR3 is 14 amino acids. Germline CDR1 reads DFQATT; CDR2 reads SNEGSKA (reference sequence). J lost 0 bases, V lost 4 bases, and 3 bases had no gene match. CDR3 DNA sequence: TGCAGTGCTAATGAGCGGGGCTCCTACAATGAGCAGTTCTTC. This translates into CSANERGSYNEQFF.

This sequence joins TRBV14 and TRBJ1-2; no definite D call. Germline values: CDR1 SGHDN, CDR2 FVKESK. This CDR3 has 15 amino acids. Trimming left V 2 bases short and J 4 bases short, with 14 bases between. CDR3 in amino acids: CASSQLGNQAYGYTF. In DNA, the CDR3 is TGTGCCAGCAGCCAACTCGGTAACCAGGCCTATGGCTACACCTTC.

The chain is built from TRBV5-1 and TRBJ1-6, with 10 bases matching TRBD1. Germline V lookup: CDR1 SGHRS, CDR2 YFSETQ. J gave up 7 bases and V 2 bases, and 3 bases lay outside the gene matches. The CDR3 covers 15 residues. CDR3 bases: TGCGCCAGCAGCTTACCGGGACAGGGGAATTCACCCCTCCACTTT. Its protein is CASSLPGQGNSPLHF.

For the CDR3, the DNA is TGCGCCAGCAGCTTGGGAGGACAGGCGACCTACGAGCAGTACTTC. Residues: CASSLGGQATYEQYF. The rearrangement uses TRBV5-1 and TRBJ2-7, with 7 bases matching TRBD1. Germline V gene lookup returns CDR1 SGHRS and CDR2 YFSETQ. Trimming at V came to 0 bases and at J to 2 bases, leaving 5 bases not matched to a gene. CDR3 size: 15 residues. Drawing the rest from reference TRBV5-1 and TRBJ2-7, the complete variable domain is KAGVTQTPRYLIKTRGQQVTLSCSPISGHRSVSWYQQTPGQGLQFLFEYFSETQRNKGNFPGRFSGRQFSNSRSEMNVSTLELGDSALYLCASSLGGQATYEQYFGPGTRLTVT.

This clone was seen only once. CDR3 sequence (DNA): TGTGCCAGCAGCTTAGCGACAGGGTTGAACACTGAAGCTTTCTTT. Protein: CASSLATGLNTEAFF. The chain recombines TRBV7-2 with TRBJ1-1; 7 nucleotides match TRBD1. This CDR3 contains 15 residues. Germline CDR1 is SGHTA and CDR2 is FQGNSA. The V segment lost 0 bases and the J segment 0 bases; nucleotides outside the gene matches: 1. Using reference TRBV7-2 and TRBJ1-1 for the parts outside the CDR3, the full variable domain is GAGVSQSPSNKVTEKGKDVELRCDPISGHTALYWYRQSLGQGLEFLIYFQGNSAPDKSGLPSDRFSAERTGGSVSTLTIQRTQQEDSAVYLCASSLATGLNTEAFFGQGTRLTVV.

CDR3 sequence: CASSISGGPGNEQFF. The CDR3 DNA reads as TGTGCCAGCAGCATTAGCGGGGGGCCGGGAAATGAGCAGTTCTTC. V and J are TRBV21-1 and TRBJ2-1; the DNA was not used to check the table's D call, TRBD2. TRBV21-1 is termed a pseudogene. CDR3 length equals 15 residues.

The chain is built from TRBV19 and TRBJ1-2, with D uncertain. Germline loops: CDR1 LNHDA, CDR2 SQIVND (reference sequence). The CDR3 has 14 amino acids. V lost 3 bases to trimming and J lost 7 bases, with 15 bases between them. The CDR3 sequence is CASSISPGGGGYTF. The DNA of the CDR3 is TGTGCCAGTAGTATCTCGCCAGGCGGAGGTGGCTACACCTTC.

A few counts support this clone. The chain combines TRBV29-1 with TRBJ1-4, with unresolved D. V lost 2 bases, J lost 4 bases, and 5 bases lay in between. The CDR3 runs to 12 residues. Looked up from germline, CDR1 is SQVTM and CDR2 is ANQGSEA. The CDR3 spells CSVETVNEKLFF. In DNA, the CDR3 is TGCAGCGTTGAAACAGTTAATGAAAAACTGTTTTTT.

The V call is TRBV7-6, the J call TRBJ2-7, with 9 bases aligning to TRBD1. The CDR3 loop spans 16 amino acids. Germline CDR1 is SGHVS and CDR2 is FNYEAQ. J gave up 5 bases and V 1 base, and 9 bases lay outside the gene matches. This chain's CDR3 is CASSLEGLGQGHEQYF. The DNA of the CDR3 is TGTGCCAGCAGCTTAGAGGGTTTGGGACAGGGCCACGAGCAGTACTTC.

The chain is built from TRBV10-3 and TRBJ2-1; 10 bases agree with TRBD2. Germline V lookup: CDR1 ENHRY, CDR2 SYGVKD. V gave up 6 bases and J gave up 8 bases; unmatched junction bases: 7. This CDR3 contains 14 residues. In DNA form, the CDR3 reads TGTGCCATCAGAGCGGGGGGGCTAATTTATGAGCAGTTCTTC. It is translated as CAIRAGGLIYEQFF.

This sequence joins TRBV14 and TRBJ1-6; D gene uncertain. This CDR3 comprises 17 residues. In germline, CDR1 is SGHDN, CDR2 FVKESK. Trimming took off 0 bases at V and 7 bases at J, with 16 bases between the two ends. CDR3 sequence reads: CASSQDQRQVRNSPLHF. The DNA of the CDR3 is TGTGCCAGCAGCCAAGACCAGCGGCAGGTGCGGAATTCACCCCTCCACTTT.

The V call is TRBV30, the J call TRBJ1-5; weak D call: TRBD1 (6 bases). The CDR3 totals 13 residues. V was cut by 2 bases and J by 7 bases, with 12 bases left in between. Looked up from germline, CDR1 is GTSNPN and CDR2 is SVGIG (reference sequence). The CDR3 nucleotides read TGTGCCTGGAGTCAGGGGTTAGGGCAGCCCCAGCATTTT. The encoded protein is CAWSQGLGQPQHF.